Listed here are 22 T cell receptor beta chains from one sample, sequenced in a study of shared clonotypes between healthy human individuals (dated by TCRdb to 2020 to 2021). The library was generated by the immunoSEQ multiplex PCR assay. Imported from immuneACCESS, the table was reduced by TCRdb to in-frame sequences with V and J called. These copies leave out some clones; in studies compared against another copy, an unresolved V gene accounts for under half, and the cause of the remainder is not known. A total of approximately 590,000 clones appear in this sample, nearly 97% of them only once. The ten most abundant clones make up around 0.11% of the sample. For the CD8 naive samples, CD45RO-negative cells were positively selected for CCR7, yielding a CD45RA+CCR7+ population from which TemRA cells were excluded. Sequencing input: naive CD8+ T cells sorted from blood. In light of the paper, this sample's cell subset or site label describes: CD45RA+CCR7+. These receptors were obtained from a woman aged 25 to 39 in good health.

The chain is built from TRBV11-3 and TRBJ2-1; D call uncertain. Trimming cost V 6 bases and J 12 bases, with 18 bases left between them. The CDR3 consists of 13 residues. The germline V gene has CDR1 SGHNT and CDR2 YENEEA. CDR3 in DNA: TGTGCCAGCAGTTACGGGCTCACTGGCGGGCAGTTCTTC. Protein product: CASSYGLTGGQFF.

The V gene is TRBV7-6, the J gene TRBJ2-7; 8 bases fit TRBD1. The germline V gene encodes CDR1 SGHVS and CDR2 FNYEAQ. The V and J ends lost 5 bases and 2 bases, in that order; junction bases with no gene match: 11. The CDR3 length is 16 residues. Here the CDR3 reads CASSNPGQGKTYEQYF. The CDR3 bases are TGTGCCAGCAGCAACCCAGGACAGGGCAAGACCTACGAGCAGTACTTC.

This chain uses TRBV28 with TRBJ2-7, with D possibly matching TRBD1 (6 bases). Trimming pared 5 bases from V and 3 bases from J, leaving 11 bases between. The CDR3 extends over 13 amino acids. Germline V gene sequence: CDR1 MDHEN, CDR2 SYDVKM. DNA of the CDR3: TGTGCCAGCAGTGGTACAGGGAGCTACGAGCAGTACTTC. This encodes CASSGTGSYEQYF. Filled out from reference TRBV28 and TRBJ2-7, the complete variable domain reads DVKVTQSSRYLVKRTGEKVFLECVQDMDHENMFWYRQDPGLGLRLIYFSYDVKMKEKGDIPEGYSVSREKKERFSLILESASTNQTSMYLCASSGTGSYEQYFGPGTRLTVT.

This chain links TRBV5-1 with TRBJ2-7; 8 bases are a match to TRBD2. Per the germline V gene, CDR1 is SGHRS and CDR2 is YFSETQ. The trim removed 4 bases at V and 2 bases at J, leaving 5 bases unmatched. The CDR3 is made up of 14 amino acids. The CDR3 loop reads CASSLTGLAYEQYF. The CDR3 nucleotides read TGCGCCAGCAGCCTCACGGGACTAGCCTACGAGCAGTACTTC.

The chain links TRBV4-1 to TRBJ1-2; D is uncertain. Trimming shortened V by 0 bases and J by 4 bases, and 18 bases separated the two germline ends. The germline V gene encodes CDR1 MGHRA and CDR2 YSYEKL. The CDR3 is 17 amino acids. The CDR3 DNA reads as TGCGCCAGCAGCCAAGATGAGGTGTCGGAGTGGGTCTATGGCTACACCTTC. Translated: CASSQDEVSEWVYGYTF.

The chain is built from TRBV6-5 and TRBJ2-6, with D hard to call. CDR1 and CDR2 from the germline V gene are MNHEY and SVGAGI. The V end was cut by 2 bases, the J end by 1 base, with 3 bases between. The CDR3 totals 14 residues. In DNA form, the CDR3 reads TGTGCCAGCAGTTACGCGTCTGGGGCCAACGTCCTGACTTTC. It codes for CASSYASGANVLTF.

In its sample, this clone was seen once. The chain employs TRBV5-4 and TRBJ2-7; D unresolved. CDR1 SGHNT and CDR2 YYREEE come from the germline V gene (reference sequence). There are 12 residues in the CDR3. Trimming pared 0 bases from V and 9 bases from J, leaving 10 bases between. The CDR3: CASSLGAQGQYF. In DNA, the CDR3 is TGTGCCAGCAGCTTGGGAGCGCAAGGGCAGTACTTC.

The chain employs TRBV13 and TRBJ2-7; 9 bases line up with TRBD1. Trimming took 6 bases from V and 0 from J; bases not matched to a gene: 6. This CDR3 spans 15 amino acids. Germline loops: CDR1 PRHDT, CDR2 FYEKMQ (reference sequence). The CDR3 DNA follows: TGTGCCAGCAGAACCACAGGGGGCGCCTCCTACGAGCAGTACTTC. As protein: CASRTTGGASYEQYF.

The chain couples TRBV21-1 to TRBJ2-7; no check of the table's D call, TRBD1, against the DNA was made. TRBV21-1 is tagged as a pseudogene. The CDR3 sequence is 16 residues long. For the CDR3, the DNA is TGTGCCAGCAGCATACTACTCGGGACAGGGGGCTACGAGCAGTACTTC. Translation gives CASSILLGTGGYEQYF.

V and J are TRBV27 and TRBJ2-5; 12 bases map to TRBD1. The DNA end lines up better with TRBJ2-7; the J call may be wrong. The CDR3 is made up of 14 amino acids. CDR1 MNHEY and CDR2 SMNVEV come from the germline V gene (reference sequence). The CDR3 DNA reads TGTGCCAGCAGTTTGGGGACAGGGGGCCACGAGCAGTACTTC. Its translation: CASSLGTGGHEQYF.

The genes are TRBV5-8 and TRBJ2-2; 8 bases are shared with TRBD2. With V trimmed by 5 bases and J by 7 bases, 13 bases remained unmatched. The length of the CDR3 is 16 residues. Germline loops: CDR1 SGHTS, CDR2 YDEGEE. In nucleotides, the CDR3 is TGTGCCAGCAGACCCGGACTAGCCAGGCAGGGCGGGGAGCTGTTTTTT. Protein product: CASRPGLARQGGELFF.

This rearrangement joins TRBV2 to TRBJ2-7, with D perhaps matching TRBD2 (5 bases). Germline assignment: CDR1 SNHLY and CDR2 FYNNEI. V was trimmed by 5 bases and J by 7 bases, leaving 12 bases between them. This CDR3 comprises 12 residues. In DNA, the CDR3 is TGTGCCAGCAGTCGGACTCCCAGGGAGCAGTACTTC. Residues: CASSRTPREQYF.

This clone was observed once. The V and J genes are TRBV5-8 and TRBJ2-2; TRBD1 matches at 7 bases. The germline gives CDR1 SGHTS, CDR2 YDEGEE. This CDR3 region has 13 residues. The trim removed 9 bases at V and 4 bases at J, leaving 6 bases unmatched. The CDR3 region is CATSQGVTGELFF. Here the CDR3 DNA reads TGTGCCACCAGTCAGGGGGTCACCGGGGAGCTGTTTTTT.

The chain's CDR3 is CAISVGAGSYEQYF. For the CDR3, the DNA is TGTGCCATCAGTGTAGGTGCAGGCTCCTACGAGCAGTACTTC. The rearrangement uses TRBV10-3 and TRBJ2-7, with D hard to call. Germline lookup yields CDR1 ENHRY and CDR2 SYGVKD. V lost 4 bases and J 0 bases, leaving 10 bases between the germline ends. The CDR3 runs 14 residues.

This clone showed up just a few times. The V call is TRBV7-9, the J call TRBJ1-2; D uncertain. CDR1 is SEHNR, CDR2 FQNEAQ, per germline (reference sequence). This CDR3 is built from 11 residues. The V gene lost 9 bases and the J gene lost 8 bases, with 13 bases spanning the gap. The CDR3 spells CASSFGLGYTF. Written as DNA, the CDR3 is TGTGCCAGTAGTTTCGGGTTGGGCTACACCTTC. Together with reference TRBV7-9 and TRBJ1-2, the CDR3 gives the full variable domain: DTGVSQNPRHKITKRGQNVTFRCDPISEHNRLYWYRQTLGQGPEFLTYFQNEAQLEKSRLLSDRFSAERPKGSFSTLEIQRTEQGDSAMYLCASSFGLGYTFGSGTRLTVV.

The rearrangement uses TRBV7-9 and TRBJ2-5; unclear D gene. The CDR3 runs to 13 residues. Germline V gene sequence: CDR1 SEHNR, CDR2 FQNEAQ (reference sequence). V was clipped by 3 bases and J by 3 bases, with 8 bases between them. CDR3 nucleotides: TGTGCCAGCAGCTTTGTAACGAAAGAGACCCAGTACTTC. This translates into CASSFVTKETQYF.

As DNA, the CDR3 is TGTGCTAGTGGTTTGGTCGGGCTAGCGGGAGACAATGAGCAGTTCTTC. Its translation: CASGLVGLAGDNEQFF. The V call is TRBV12-5, the J call TRBJ2-1, with 10 bases aligning to TRBD2. Per germline, CDR1 LGHNT and CDR2 FRNRAP. V dropped 0 bases and J dropped 5; count of bases not matched to a gene: 4. This CDR3 contains 16 residues.

Regarding this clone: Other nucleotide sequences in the sample specify the same CDR3. The rearrangement links TRBV27 to TRBJ2-3; D is unresolved. CDR3 length: 12 amino acids. The germline CDR1 and CDR2 sequences are MNHEY and SMNVEV (reference sequence). V lost 1 base to trimming and J lost 5 bases, with 4 bases between them. In DNA, the CDR3 is TGTGCCAGCAGTTTATTAGGAGATACGCAGTATTTT. Translation: CASSLLGDTQYF.

A single count supports this clone. This sequence joins TRBV27 and TRBJ2-7; TRBD2 matches 8 bases. The junction had 10 bases not matched to a gene; V was cut back by 8 bases and J by 4 bases. The CDR3 runs 14 residues. The germline V gene has CDR1 MNHEY and CDR2 SMNVEV (reference sequence). The CDR3 bases are TGTGCCAGCGGGTCGACTAGCGAGAATTACGAGCAGTACTTC. Its protein is CASGSTSENYEQYF.

The chain uses TRBV25-1 and TRBJ2-7; a weak D match, TRBD1 (7 bases). The ends were cut back, 4 bases at V and 2 bases at J, with 15 bases in the middle. The length of the CDR3 is 15 residues. The germline V gene encodes CDR1 MGHDK and CDR2 SYGVNS. This CDR3 is CASSGLTGRTYEQYF. In nucleotides, the CDR3 is TGTGCCAGCAGTGGATTGACAGGGAGGACCTACGAGCAGTACTTC.

This chain connects TRBV27 to TRBJ2-7; D is ambiguous. V shed 6 bases and J shed 2 bases, with 14 bases lying between them. Germline CDR1 MNHEY, CDR2 SMNVEV (reference sequence). This CDR3 comprises 14 residues. CDR3 sequence: CASSPIPGTYEQYF. CDR3 bases: TGTGCCAGCAGCCCTATCCCGGGCACCTACGAGCAGTACTTC.

The chain has TRBV28 and TRBJ2-1; D unclear. The V end was cut by 2 bases, the J end by 7 bases, with 12 bases between. The germline V gene encodes CDR1 MDHEN and CDR2 SYDVKM. This CDR3 region has 14 residues. The CDR3 reads CASSLGEWGNEQFF. The CDR3 region has the DNA TGTGCCAGCAGTTTAGGAGAGTGGGGAAATGAGCAGTTCTTC.